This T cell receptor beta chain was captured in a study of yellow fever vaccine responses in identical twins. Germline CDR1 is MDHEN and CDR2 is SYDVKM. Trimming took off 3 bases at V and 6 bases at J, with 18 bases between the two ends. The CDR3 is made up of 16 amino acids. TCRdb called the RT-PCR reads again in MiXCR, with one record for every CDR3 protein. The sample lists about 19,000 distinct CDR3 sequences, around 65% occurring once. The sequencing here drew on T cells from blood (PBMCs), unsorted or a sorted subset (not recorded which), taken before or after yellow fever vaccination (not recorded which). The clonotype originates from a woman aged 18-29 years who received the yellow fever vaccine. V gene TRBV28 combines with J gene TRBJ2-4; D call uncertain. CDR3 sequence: CASSLGSVRTRNIQYF. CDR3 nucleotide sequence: TGTGCCAGCAGTTTGGGATCGGTGAGAACCAGAAACATTCAGTACTTC.